This T cell receptor beta chain was identified during a study of T cell changes during pregnancy in multiple sclerosis. This CDR3 spans 14 amino acids. V lost 5 bases and J lost 6; bases outside the gene matches: 7. Germline V lookup: CDR1 SEHNR, CDR2 FQNEAQ (reference sequence). Repertoires were generated with immunoSEQ multiplex PCR, while TCRdb's copy carries only in-frame clones and drops some. The table lists some 90,000 clones, roughly nine tenths of them singletons, with about 1.5% in the top ten. The V and J genes are TRBV7-9 and TRBJ1-2; 9 bases are shared with TRBD1. The TCR comes from a female donor with multiple sclerosis, enrolled in a pregnancy study. The material sequenced was peripheral blood, taken in the first trimester of pregnancy. CDR3 sequence reads: CASSVGQGLHGYTF. CDR3 in DNA: TGTGCCAGCAGCGTGGGACAGGGACTTCATGGCTACACCTTC. Together with reference TRBV7-9 and TRBJ1-2, the CDR3 gives the full variable domain: DTGVSQNPRHKITKRGQNVTFRCDPISEHNRLYWYRQTLGQGPEFLTYFQNEAQLEKSRLLSDRFSAERPKGSFSTLEIQRTEQGDSAMYLCASSVGQGLHGYTFGSGTRLTVV.